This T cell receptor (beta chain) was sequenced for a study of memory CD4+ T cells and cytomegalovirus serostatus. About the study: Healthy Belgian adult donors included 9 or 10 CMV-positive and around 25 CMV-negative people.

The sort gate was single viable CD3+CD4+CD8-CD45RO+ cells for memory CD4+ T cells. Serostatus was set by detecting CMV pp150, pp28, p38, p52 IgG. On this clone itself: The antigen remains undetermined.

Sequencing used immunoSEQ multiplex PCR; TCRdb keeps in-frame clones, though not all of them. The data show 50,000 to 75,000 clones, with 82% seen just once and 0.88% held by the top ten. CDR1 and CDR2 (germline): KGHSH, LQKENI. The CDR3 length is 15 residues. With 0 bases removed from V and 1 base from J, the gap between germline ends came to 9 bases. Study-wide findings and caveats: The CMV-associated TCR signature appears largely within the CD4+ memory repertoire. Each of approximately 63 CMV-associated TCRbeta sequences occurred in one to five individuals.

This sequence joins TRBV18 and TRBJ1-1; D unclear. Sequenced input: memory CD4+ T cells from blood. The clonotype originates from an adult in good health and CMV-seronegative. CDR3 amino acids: CASSPPAGKNTEAFF. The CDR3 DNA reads TGTGCCAGCTCACCACCGGCTGGGAAGAACACTGAAGCTTTCTTT.